This T cell receptor beta chain comes out of a study of cytomegalovirus exposure and HLA in healthy donors. Study background: Inside one of the first data releases sat about 91 million unique TCRs taken from HLA-typed donors.

CDR1 is GTSNPN and CDR2 is SVGIG in the germline V gene (reference sequence). The CDR3 is made up of 13 amino acids. The junction had 5 bases not matched to a gene; V was cut back by 5 bases and J by 3 bases. PCR used 60 Vbeta primers and 13 Jbeta primers. Clones were read by immunoSEQ multiplex PCR, and TCRdb kept only the in-frame ones, dropping some. The sample has over 200,000 clones, over 80% seen once; the top ten hold 5.4%. In nominal health when sampled, donors likely had unrecorded immune exposures nonetheless. Concerning this clone: Antigen: not known.

Findings of the study overall: HLA allele associations emerged for fewer than 20,000 TCR beta sequences in a later analysis, at 0.05 false discovery rate.

The sample consisted of PBMCs. The sequence came from a middle-aged woman in good health and CMV-seropositive. This chain connects TRBV30 to TRBJ1-2, with 8 bases lining up with TRBD1. The CDR3 loop reads CAWGNRGYYGYTF. DNA for the CDR3: TGTGCCTGGGGGAACAGGGGGTACTATGGCTACACCTTC.